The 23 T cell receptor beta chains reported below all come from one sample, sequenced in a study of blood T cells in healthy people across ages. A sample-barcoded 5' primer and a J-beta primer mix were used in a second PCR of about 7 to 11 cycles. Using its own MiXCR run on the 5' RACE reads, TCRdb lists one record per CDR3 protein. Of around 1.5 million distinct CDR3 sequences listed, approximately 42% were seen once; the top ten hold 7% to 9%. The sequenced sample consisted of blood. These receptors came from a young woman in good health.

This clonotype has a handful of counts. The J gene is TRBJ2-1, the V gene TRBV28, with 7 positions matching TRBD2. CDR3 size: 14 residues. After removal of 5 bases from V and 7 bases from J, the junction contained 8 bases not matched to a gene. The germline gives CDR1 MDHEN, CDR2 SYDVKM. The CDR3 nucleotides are TGTGCCAGCAGTGTACGACTAGCTGGGAATGAGCAGTTCTTC. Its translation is CASSVRLAGNEQFF.

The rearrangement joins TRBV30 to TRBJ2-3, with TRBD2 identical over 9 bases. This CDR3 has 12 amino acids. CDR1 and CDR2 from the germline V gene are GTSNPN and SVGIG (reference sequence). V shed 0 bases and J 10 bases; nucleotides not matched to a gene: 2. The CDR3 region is CAWSVIAGAQYF. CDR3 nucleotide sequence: TGTGCCTGGAGTGTAATAGCGGGAGCGCAGTATTTT.

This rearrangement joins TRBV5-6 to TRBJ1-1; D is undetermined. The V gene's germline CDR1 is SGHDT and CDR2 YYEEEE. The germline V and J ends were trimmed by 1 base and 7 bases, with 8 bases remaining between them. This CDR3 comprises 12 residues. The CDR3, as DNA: TGTGCCAGCAGCTTGACCCAGAGTGAAGCTTTCTTT. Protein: CASSLTQSEAFF.

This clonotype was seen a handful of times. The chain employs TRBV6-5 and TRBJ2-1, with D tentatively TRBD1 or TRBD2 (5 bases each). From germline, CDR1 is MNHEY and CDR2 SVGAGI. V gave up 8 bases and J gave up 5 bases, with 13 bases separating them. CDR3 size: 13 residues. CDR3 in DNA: TGTGCCAGCGGCCTTCAGGGACACAATGAGCAGTTCTTC. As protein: CASGLQGHNEQFF.

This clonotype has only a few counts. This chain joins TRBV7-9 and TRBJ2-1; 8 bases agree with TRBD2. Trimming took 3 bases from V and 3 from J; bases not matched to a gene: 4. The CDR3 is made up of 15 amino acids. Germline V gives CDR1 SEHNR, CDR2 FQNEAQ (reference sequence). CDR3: CASSFLAGLYNEQFF. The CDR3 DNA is TGTGCCAGCAGCTTCTTAGCGGGACTCTACAATGAGCAGTTCTTC.

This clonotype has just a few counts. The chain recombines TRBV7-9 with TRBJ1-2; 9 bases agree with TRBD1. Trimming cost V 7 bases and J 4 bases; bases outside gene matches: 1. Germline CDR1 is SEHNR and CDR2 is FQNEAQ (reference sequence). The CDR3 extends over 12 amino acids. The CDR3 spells CASNRGLYGYTF. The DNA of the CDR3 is TGTGCCAGCAACAGGGGGCTCTATGGCTACACCTTC.

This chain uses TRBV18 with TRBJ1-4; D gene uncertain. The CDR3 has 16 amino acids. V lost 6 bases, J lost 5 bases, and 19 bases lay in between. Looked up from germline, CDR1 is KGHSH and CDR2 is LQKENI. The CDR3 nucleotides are TGTGCCAGCTCGCTAAGTTCGGGTAGAACAAATGAAAAACTGTTTTTT. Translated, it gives CASSLSSGRTNEKLFF.

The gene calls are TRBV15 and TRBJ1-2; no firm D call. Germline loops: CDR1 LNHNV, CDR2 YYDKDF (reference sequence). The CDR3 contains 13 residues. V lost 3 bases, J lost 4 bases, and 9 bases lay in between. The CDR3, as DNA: TGTGCCACCAGCAGTGAACAGCGCTATGGCTACACCTTC. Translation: CATSSEQRYGYTF.

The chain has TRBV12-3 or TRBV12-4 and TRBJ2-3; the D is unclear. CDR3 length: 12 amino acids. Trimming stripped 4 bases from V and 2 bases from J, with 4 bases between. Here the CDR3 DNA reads TGTGCCAGCAGTTGGAACACAGATACGCAGTATTTT. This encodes CASSWNTDTQYF.

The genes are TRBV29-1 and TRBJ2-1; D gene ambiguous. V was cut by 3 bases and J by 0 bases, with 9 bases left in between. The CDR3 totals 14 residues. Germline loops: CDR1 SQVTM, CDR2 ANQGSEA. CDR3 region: CSVDGLSSYNEQFF. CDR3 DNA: TGCAGCGTTGACGGTCTAAGCTCCTACAATGAGCAGTTCTTC.

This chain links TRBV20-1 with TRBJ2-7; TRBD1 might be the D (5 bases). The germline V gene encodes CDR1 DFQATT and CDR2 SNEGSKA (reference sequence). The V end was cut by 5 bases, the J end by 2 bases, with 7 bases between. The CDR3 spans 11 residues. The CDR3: CSAQQAYEQYF. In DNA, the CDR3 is TGCAGTGCTCAACAGGCCTACGAGCAGTACTTC.

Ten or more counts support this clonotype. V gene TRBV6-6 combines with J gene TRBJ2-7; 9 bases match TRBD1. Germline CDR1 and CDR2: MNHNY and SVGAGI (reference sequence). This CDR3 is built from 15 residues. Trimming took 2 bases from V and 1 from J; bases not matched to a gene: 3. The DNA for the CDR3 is TGTGCCAGCAGTTACCTGGGACAGGGATCCTACGAGCAGTACTTC. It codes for CASSYLGQGSYEQYF.

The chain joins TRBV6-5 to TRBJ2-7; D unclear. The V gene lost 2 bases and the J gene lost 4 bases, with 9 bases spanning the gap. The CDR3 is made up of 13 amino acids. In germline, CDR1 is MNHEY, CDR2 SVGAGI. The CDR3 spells CASSYGPFYEQYF. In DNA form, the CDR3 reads TGTGCCAGCAGTTACGGGCCCTTTTACGAGCAGTACTTC.

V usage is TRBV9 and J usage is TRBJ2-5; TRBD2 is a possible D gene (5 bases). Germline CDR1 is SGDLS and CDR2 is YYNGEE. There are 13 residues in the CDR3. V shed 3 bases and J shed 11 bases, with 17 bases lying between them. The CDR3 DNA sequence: TGTGCCAGCAGCGCGGGCCCGGGGAATGAGCAGTACTTC. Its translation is CASSAGPGNEQYF.

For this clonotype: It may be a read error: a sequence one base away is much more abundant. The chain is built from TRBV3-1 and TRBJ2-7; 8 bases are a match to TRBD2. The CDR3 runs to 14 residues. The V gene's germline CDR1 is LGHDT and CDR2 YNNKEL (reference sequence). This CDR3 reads CAGSPTGGPGEQYF. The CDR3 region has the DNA TGTGCCGGCAGCCCGACGGGAGGGCCGGGTGAGCAGTACTTC.

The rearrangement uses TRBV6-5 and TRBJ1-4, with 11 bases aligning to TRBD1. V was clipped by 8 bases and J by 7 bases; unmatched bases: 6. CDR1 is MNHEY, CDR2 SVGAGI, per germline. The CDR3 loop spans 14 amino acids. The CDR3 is CASSDGTGGEKLFF. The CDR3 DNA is TGTGCCAGCTCAGATGGGACAGGGGGTGAAAAACTGTTTTTT.

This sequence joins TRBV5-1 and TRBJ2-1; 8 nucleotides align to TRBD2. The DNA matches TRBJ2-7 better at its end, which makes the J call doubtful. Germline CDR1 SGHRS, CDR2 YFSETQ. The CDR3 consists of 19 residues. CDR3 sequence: CASSLGLAPFMSSYNEQYF. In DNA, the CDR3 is TGCGCCAGCAGCTTGGGACTAGCGCCCTTCATGAGCTCCTACAATGAGCAGTACTTC.

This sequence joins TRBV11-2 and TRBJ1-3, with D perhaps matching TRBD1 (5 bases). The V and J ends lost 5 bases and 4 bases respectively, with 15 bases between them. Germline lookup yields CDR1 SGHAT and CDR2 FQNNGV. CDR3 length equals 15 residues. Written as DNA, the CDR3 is TGTGCCAGCAGCCCTCCAGGGTTTTCCGGAAACACCATATATTTT. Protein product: CASSPPGFSGNTIYF.

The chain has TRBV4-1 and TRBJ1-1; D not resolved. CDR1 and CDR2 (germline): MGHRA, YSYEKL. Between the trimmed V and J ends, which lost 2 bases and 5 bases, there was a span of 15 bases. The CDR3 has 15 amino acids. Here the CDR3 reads CASSQSRRAGTEAFF. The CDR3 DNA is TGCGCCAGCAGCCAATCTCGTAGGGCGGGGACTGAAGCTTTCTTT.

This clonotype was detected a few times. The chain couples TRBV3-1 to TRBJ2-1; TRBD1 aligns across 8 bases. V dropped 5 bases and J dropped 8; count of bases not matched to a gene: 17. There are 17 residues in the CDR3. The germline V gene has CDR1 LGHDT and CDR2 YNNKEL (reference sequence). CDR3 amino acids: CASSKPTGALVSDEQFF. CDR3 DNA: TGTGCCAGCAGCAAACCGACAGGGGCTTTAGTTTCCGATGAGCAGTTCTTC.

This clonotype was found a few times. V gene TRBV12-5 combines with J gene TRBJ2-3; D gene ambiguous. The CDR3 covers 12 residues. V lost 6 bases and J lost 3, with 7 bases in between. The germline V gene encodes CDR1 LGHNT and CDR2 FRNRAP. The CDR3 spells CASGRGTDTQYF. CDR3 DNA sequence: TGTGCTAGTGGCCGTGGAACAGATACGCAGTATTTT.

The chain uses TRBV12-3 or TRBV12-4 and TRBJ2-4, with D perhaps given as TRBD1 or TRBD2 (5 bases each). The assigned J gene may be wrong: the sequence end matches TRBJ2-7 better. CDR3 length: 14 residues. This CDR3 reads CASSLGPEGNEQYF. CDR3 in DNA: TGTGCCAGCAGTTTGGGCCCCGAGGGGAACGAGCAGTACTTC.

The CDR3 loop is CAIGDRDRGLDYSGANVLTF. CDR3 nucleotides: TGTGCCATCGGGGACCGGGACAGGGGCTTAGACTACTCTGGGGCCAACGTCCTGACTTTC. The chain joins TRBV10-3 to TRBJ2-6, with TRBD1 matching 10 bases. Losses at the gene ends were 8 bases for V and 0 bases for J; bases not matched to a gene: 16. Germline CDR1 and CDR2: ENHRY and SYGVKD. The CDR3 is 20 residues long.